The rows below give T cell receptor beta chains drawn from one sample of a study of T cells in localized non-small cell lung cancer. Sequencing was performed with immunoSEQ multiplex PCR; in TCRdb, only in-frame clones are kept and a portion is missing. The table records approximately 4,200 clones, more than 25% of them present only once. This specimen consisted of lung tumor tissue, obtained before any cancer treatment. These receptors originate from a male donor aged 60 or over with stage III lung adenocarcinoma. Each CDR3 is given with its conserved first and last residue. D genes are given only for firm matches. Clone size appears in some rows only: once, few, many, or a class for an expanded clone.

clone size: NA; V gene: TRBV30; D gene: NA; J gene: TRBJ2-7; CDR3 DNA: TGTGCCTGGGCACAGGGATCAGCCCTATACGAGCAGTACTTC; CDR3 protein: CAWAQGSALYEQYF
clone size: medium-sized; V gene: TRBV6-8; D gene: TRBD1; J gene: TRBJ1-2; CDR3 DNA: TGTGCCAGCAGTTACCCGGACAGGGTGAGTCGCTACACCTTC; CDR3 protein: CASSYPDRVSRYTF
clone size: NA; V gene: TRBV5-1; D gene: TRBD1; J gene: TRBJ1-1; CDR3 DNA: TGCGCCAGCAGCGATCGGACAGGGGGAAACACTGAAGCTTTCTTT; CDR3 protein: CASSDRTGGNTEAFF
clone size: NA; V gene: TRBV19; D gene: TRBD1; J gene: TRBJ1-2; CDR3 DNA: TGTGCCAGTAGTATAGGCCCTACGACAGGGGAGCATGGCTACACCTTC; CDR3 protein: CASSIGPTTGEHGYTF
clone size: NA; V gene: TRBV11-3; D gene: TRBD1; J gene: TRBJ1-4; CDR3 DNA: TGTGCCAGCAGTTGGGACAGACAGCAAAATGAAAAACTGTTTTTT; CDR3 protein: CASSWDRQQNEKLFF
clone size: medium-sized; V gene: TRBV9; D gene: TRBD1; J gene: TRBJ2-2; CDR3 DNA: TGTGCCAGCAGCGTAGAGACAGGGGGGACCGGGGAGCTGTTTTTT; CDR3 protein: CASSVETGGTGELFF
clone size: few; V gene: TRBV10-3; D gene: NA; J gene: TRBJ1-6; CDR3 DNA: TGTGCCATCAGTGAGTCGGGGGTCCCTCCTTTTAATTCACCCCTCCACTTT; CDR3 protein: CAISESGVPPFNSPLHF
clone size: NA; V gene: TRBV6-8; D gene: TRBD2; J gene: TRBJ2-1; CDR3 DNA: TGTGCCAGCTCCTCGGGGGGGCTCTACAATGAGCAGTTCTTC; CDR3 protein: CASSSGGLYNEQFF
clone size: NA; V gene: TRBV7-6; D gene: TRBD2; J gene: TRBJ2-1; CDR3 DNA: TGTGCCAGCAGCTCGAGGACTAGCGGGGGGGCGTCGTTCTACAATGAGCAGTTCTTC; CDR3 protein: CASSSRTSGGASFYNEQFF
clone size: NA; V gene: TRBV19; D gene: NA; J gene: TRBJ1-5; CDR3 DNA: TGTGCCAGTAGTATAGATCAGGAAAACAATCAGCCCCAGCATTTT; CDR3 protein: CASSIDQENNQPQHF
clone size: NA; V gene: TRBV9; D gene: NA; J gene: TRBJ1-1; CDR3 DNA: TGTGCCAGCAGCTCTTCCGGGACATTGAACACTGAAGCTTTCTTT; CDR3 protein: CASSSSGTLNTEAFF
clone size: few; V gene: TRBV11-3; D gene: NA; J gene: TRBJ1-2; CDR3 DNA: TGTGCCAGCAGCCAAGGATCCGGCAGGGGCTCCTATGGCTACACCTTC; CDR3 protein: CASSQGSGRGSYGYTF
clone size: few; V gene: TRBV28; D gene: NA; J gene: TRBJ2-4; CDR3 DNA: TGTGCCAGCAGTCCCATAGGGGAGCTAGCCAAAAACATTCAGTACTTC; CDR3 protein: CASSPIGELAKNIQYF
clone size: NA; V gene: TRBV18; D gene: TRBD2; J gene: TRBJ2-5; CDR3 DNA: TGTGCCAGCTCACCAGGGGGGGTAAGACGAGAGACCCAGTACTTC; CDR3 protein: CASSPGGVRRETQYF
clone size: few; V gene: TRBV15; D gene: TRBD1; J gene: TRBJ1-4; CDR3 DNA: TGTGCCACCAGCAGAGATCGACAGGGGTCTGAAAAACTGTTTTTT; CDR3 protein: CATSRDRQGSEKLFF